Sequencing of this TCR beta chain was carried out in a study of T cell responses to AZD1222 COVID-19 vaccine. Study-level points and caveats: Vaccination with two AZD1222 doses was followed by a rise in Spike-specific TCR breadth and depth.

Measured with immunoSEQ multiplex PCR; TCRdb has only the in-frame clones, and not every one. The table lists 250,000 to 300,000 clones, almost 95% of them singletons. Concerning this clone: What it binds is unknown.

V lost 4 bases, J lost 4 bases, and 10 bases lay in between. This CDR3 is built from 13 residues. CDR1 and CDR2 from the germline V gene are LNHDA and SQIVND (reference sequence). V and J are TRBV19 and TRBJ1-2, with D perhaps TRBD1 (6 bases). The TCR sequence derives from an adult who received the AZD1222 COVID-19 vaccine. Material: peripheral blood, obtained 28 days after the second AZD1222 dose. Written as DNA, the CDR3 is TGTGCCAGTAGTACGGACAGCTTCTATGGCTACACCTTC. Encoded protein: CASSTDSFYGYTF.